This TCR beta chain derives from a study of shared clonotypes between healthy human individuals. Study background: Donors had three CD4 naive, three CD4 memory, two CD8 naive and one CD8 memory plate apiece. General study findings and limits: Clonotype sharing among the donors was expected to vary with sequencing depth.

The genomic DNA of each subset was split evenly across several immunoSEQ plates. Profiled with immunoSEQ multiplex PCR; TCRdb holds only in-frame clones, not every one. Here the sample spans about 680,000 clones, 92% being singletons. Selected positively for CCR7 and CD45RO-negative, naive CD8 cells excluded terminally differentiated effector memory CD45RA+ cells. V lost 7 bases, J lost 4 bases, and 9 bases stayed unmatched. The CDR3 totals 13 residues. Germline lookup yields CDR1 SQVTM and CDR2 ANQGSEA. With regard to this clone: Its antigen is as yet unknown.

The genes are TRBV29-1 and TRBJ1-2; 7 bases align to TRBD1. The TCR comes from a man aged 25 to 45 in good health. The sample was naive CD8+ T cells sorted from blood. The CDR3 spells CSGGPGGSYGYTF. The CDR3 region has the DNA TGCAGCGGTGGGCCAGGGGGATCCTATGGCTACACCTTC.